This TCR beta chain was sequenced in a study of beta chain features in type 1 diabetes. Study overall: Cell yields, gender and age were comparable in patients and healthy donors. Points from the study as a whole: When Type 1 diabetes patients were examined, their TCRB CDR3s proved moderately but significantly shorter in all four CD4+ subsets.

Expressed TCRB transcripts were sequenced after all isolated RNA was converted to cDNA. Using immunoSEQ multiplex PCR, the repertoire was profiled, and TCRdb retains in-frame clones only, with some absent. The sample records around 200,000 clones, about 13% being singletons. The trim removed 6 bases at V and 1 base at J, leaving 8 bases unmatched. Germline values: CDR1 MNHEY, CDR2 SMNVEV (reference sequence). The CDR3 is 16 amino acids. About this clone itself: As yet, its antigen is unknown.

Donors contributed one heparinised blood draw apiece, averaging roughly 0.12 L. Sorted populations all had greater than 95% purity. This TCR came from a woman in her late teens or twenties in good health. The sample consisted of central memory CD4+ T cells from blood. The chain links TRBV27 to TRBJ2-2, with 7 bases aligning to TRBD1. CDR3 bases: TGTGCCAGCAGAAAGGGGCAGGGGGTGAACACCGGGGAGCTGTTTTTT. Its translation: CASRKGQGVNTGELFF.